The 32 T cell receptor beta chains listed next were all sequenced from one sample in a study of blood T cell repertoires in COVID-19. The protocol was immunoSEQ multiplex PCR, while the TCRdb copy is restricted to in-frame clones and leaves out a portion. The profile shows under 80,000 clones, around 77% of them singletons. Source material: peripheral blood. All receptors come from an elderly man with active or convalescent COVID-19.

The chain combines TRBV7-8 with TRBJ1-6; 10 bases agree with TRBD1. Germline values: CDR1 SGHVS, CDR2 FQNEAQ. The CDR3 length is 15 residues. For the CDR3, the DNA is TGTGCTGGGGGGGACAGGGGCTTAACGAATTCACCCCTCCACTTT. As protein: CAGGDRGLTNSPLHF. Full variable domain (missing parts from reference TRBV7-8 and TRBJ1-6): GAGVSQSPRYKVAKRGQDVALRCDPISGHVSLFWYQQALGQGPEFLTYFQNEAQLDKSGLPSDRFFAERPEGSVSTLKIQRTQQEDSAVYLCAGGDRGLTNSPLHFGNGTRLTVT.

The gene calls are TRBV3-1 (or the pseudogene TRBV3-2) and TRBJ1-2; D possibly corresponds to TRBD1 (5 bases). Germline V gene data show CDR1 as LGHDT and CDR2 as YNNKEL (reference sequence). V was pared by 5 bases and J by 1 base, with 5 bases between. The CDR3 sequence is 12 residues long. This CDR3 is CASSDSNYGYTF. The CDR3 DNA reads as TGTGCCAGCAGCGACAGTAACTATGGCTACACCTTC.

This clone appeared a few times. This rearrangement joins TRBV7-9 to TRBJ1-2; D not resolved. The V end was cut by 4 bases, the J end by 5 bases, with 17 bases between. The CDR3 extends over 15 amino acids. Germline V gives CDR1 SEHNR, CDR2 FQNEAQ (reference sequence). The CDR3 sequence: CASSSRRTVEYGYTF. DNA of the CDR3: TGTGCCAGCAGCTCCAGGAGGACGGTCGAGTATGGCTACACCTTC.

V gene TRBV5-1 combines with J gene TRBJ1-4; a possible D gene is TRBD1 (5 bases). CDR3 length: 16 amino acids. Germline V CDR1 and CDR2: SGHRS, YFSETQ. Trimming shortened V by 4 bases and J by 4 bases, and 17 bases separated the two germline ends. The CDR3 loop reads CASSASPTDLNEKLFF. The DNA of the CDR3 is TGCGCCAGCAGCGCGTCCCCGACAGACCTTAATGAAAAACTGTTTTTT.

The chain is built from TRBV30 and TRBJ1-5, with 7 positions matching TRBD1. Germline lookup yields CDR1 GTSNPN and CDR2 SVGIG (reference sequence). This CDR3 spans 15 amino acids. Trimming at V came to 2 bases and at J to 7 bases, leaving 11 bases not matched to a gene. The CDR3 DNA is TGTGCCTGGAGTAGGGGTCAGGGGGGTAGGCAGCCCCAGCATTTT. Its translation: CAWSRGQGGRQPQHF.

The table lists this clone with a count of one. This chain connects TRBV5-1 to TRBJ2-7, with 8 bases lining up with TRBD1. The V gene's germline CDR1 is SGHRS and CDR2 YFSETQ. CDR3 length equals 16 residues. After removal of 5 bases from V and 2 bases from J, the junction contained 12 bases not matched to a gene. The CDR3 DNA follows: TGCGCCAGCAGTTCCGTAGGGGGACAGGTCACCTACGAGCAGTACTTC. This encodes CASSSVGGQVTYEQYF. Filled out from reference TRBV5-1 and TRBJ2-7, the complete variable domain reads KAGVTQTPRYLIKTRGQQVTLSCSPISGHRSVSWYQQTPGQGLQFLFEYFSETQRNKGNFPGRFSGRQFSNSRSEMNVSTLELGDSALYLCASSSVGGQVTYEQYFGPGTRLTVT.

This clone was observed a single time. The J gene is TRBJ2-2, the V gene TRBV19; 8 bases are shared with TRBD1. J lost 1 base, V lost 3 bases, and 1 base had no gene match. This CDR3 comprises 15 residues. The germline CDR1 and CDR2 sequences are LNHDA and SQIVND (reference sequence). This chain's CDR3 is CASSIGTGNTGELFF. The CDR3 region has the DNA TGTGCCAGTAGTATCGGGACAGGGAACACCGGGGAGCTGTTTTTT.

The chain carries TRBV19 and TRBJ1-5; a weak D match, TRBD1 (6 bases). The V end lost 7 bases, the J end lost 2 bases, and 15 bases lay between the germline ends. Looked up from germline, CDR1 is LNHDA and CDR2 is SQIVND (reference sequence). CDR3 length: 15 amino acids. The chain's CDR3 is CASNTQGLGNQPQHF. Here the CDR3 DNA reads TGTGCCAGTAACACCCAGGGGTTGGGCAATCAGCCCCAGCATTTT.

This clone is a singleton in its sample. The V and J genes are TRBV5-1 and TRBJ2-5; no clear D. CDR3 length: 12 residues. V dropped 0 bases and J dropped 7 bases, with 7 bases sitting between them. Germline V gene sequence: CDR1 SGHRS, CDR2 YFSETQ. CDR3 DNA: TGCGCCAGCAGCTTGGACAGTTGGACCCAGTACTTC. Amino acid sequence: CASSLDSWTQYF. Together with reference TRBV5-1 and TRBJ2-5, the CDR3 gives the full variable domain: KAGVTQTPRYLIKTRGQQVTLSCSPISGHRSVSWYQQTPGQGLQFLFEYFSETQRNKGNFPGRFSGRQFSNSRSEMNVSTLELGDSALYLCASSLDSWTQYFGPGTRLLVL.

The chain has TRBV5-1 and TRBJ2-7; 10 bases agree with TRBD1. Trimming cost V 2 bases and J 3 bases; bases outside gene matches: 5. This CDR3 is 15 amino acids long. Germline V gene sequence: CDR1 SGHRS, CDR2 YFSETQ. Written as DNA, the CDR3 is TGCGCCAGCAGCTTTGAGACAGGGGGCCTCTACGAGCAGTACTTC. Its translation is CASSFETGGLYEQYF.

The gene calls are TRBV30 and TRBJ2-1, with 10 bases lining up with TRBD1. The germline CDR1 and CDR2 sequences are GTSNPN and SVGIG (reference sequence). CDR3 length equals 16 residues. V trimming: 6 bases; J trimming: 3 bases; junction bases outside the gene matches: 11. The CDR3 here is CACTTTGGIYYNEQFF. DNA of the CDR3: TGTGCCTGCACAACGACAGGGGGCATCTACTACAATGAGCAGTTCTTC.

The rearrangement links TRBV5-5 to TRBJ2-2; maybe TRBD1 (7 bases). The length of the CDR3 is 18 residues. V was clipped by 0 bases and J by 4 bases, with 19 bases between them. CDR1 SGHKS and CDR2 YYEKEE come from the germline V gene (reference sequence). DNA of the CDR3: TGTGCCAGCAGCTTGGCGGCCAGGGGGGACGTTGGCACCGGGGAGCTGTTTTTT. Its translation: CASSLAARGDVGTGELFF.

The rearrangement joins TRBV12-5 to TRBJ1-5; maybe TRBD1 (6 bases). Trimming cost V 6 bases and J 5 bases, with 17 bases left between them. CDR1 is LGHNT, CDR2 FRNRAP, per germline. CDR3 length equals 15 residues. This CDR3 reads CASGADRSNDQPQHF. In DNA form, the CDR3 reads TGTGCTAGTGGAGCCGACAGGTCTAACGATCAGCCCCAGCATTTT.

This clone appeared a single time. This chain uses TRBV6-2 or TRBV6-3 with TRBJ2-7; 11 bases are shared with TRBD2. The germline CDR1 and CDR2 sequences are MNHEY and SVGEGT. The V segment lost 4 bases and the J segment 4 bases; nucleotides outside the gene matches: 9. The CDR3 contains 16 residues. The CDR3 loop reads CASSSSSSGRRYEQYF. CDR3 in DNA: TGTGCCAGCAGTTCCTCCTCTAGCGGGAGGAGGTACGAGCAGTACTTC.

The chain couples TRBV2 to TRBJ1-1; D possibly corresponds to TRBD1 (6 bases). CDR1 and CDR2 from the germline V gene are SNHLY and FYNNEI. The V end lost 8 bases, the J end lost 0 bases, and 16 bases lay between the germline ends. This CDR3 comprises 15 residues. CDR3 loop: CASLREGDLNTEAFF. The CDR3, as DNA: TGTGCCAGCCTTAGGGAGGGGGATTTGAACACTGAAGCTTTCTTT. The whole variable domain, remainder taken from reference TRBV2 and TRBJ1-1, is EPEVTQTPSHQVTQMGQEVILRCVPISNHLYFYWYRQILGQKVEFLVSFYNNEISEKSEIFDDQFSVERPDGSNFTLKIRSTKLEDSAMYFCASLREGDLNTEAFFGQGTRLTVV.

The J gene is TRBJ1-4, the V gene TRBV6-5; 8 bases match TRBD1. CDR3 size: 14 residues. Germline trimming cut 8 bases from V and 9 bases from J; bases unmatched to any gene: 11. Germline loops: CDR1 MNHEY, CDR2 SVGAGI. CDR3 region: CASALDRARKKLFF. In DNA, the CDR3 is TGTGCCAGCGCACTGGACAGGGCTCGGAAAAAACTGTTTTTT.

This clone was recorded a few times. The J gene is TRBJ2-7, the V gene TRBV3-1 (or the pseudogene TRBV3-2), with 8 bases identical to TRBD1. The germline gives CDR1 LGHDT, CDR2 YNNKEL (reference sequence). J lost 8 bases, V lost 3 bases, and 3 bases had no gene match. This CDR3 region has 12 residues. In DNA, the CDR3 is TGTGCCAGCAGCCACGGACAGGGCCAGCAGTACTTC. Its translation: CASSHGQGQQYF.

The table lists this clone with a few counts. The chain has TRBV29-1 and TRBJ2-7; 7 bases line up with TRBD1. The CDR3 runs 12 residues. CDR1 is SQVTM and CDR2 is ANQGSEA in the germline V gene. The trim removed 7 bases at V and 4 bases at J, leaving 7 bases unmatched. CDR3 sequence reads: CSAGTDYYEQYF. DNA of the CDR3: TGCAGCGCGGGGACAGATTATTACGAGCAGTACTTC.

CDR3 sequence reads: CASSQVFSGGVGGDTQYF. CDR3 nucleotide sequence: TGCGCCAGCAGCCAAGTTTTTAGCGGGGGGGTTGGCGGAGATACGCAGTATTTT. The J gene is TRBJ2-3, the V gene TRBV4-1, with TRBD2 identical over 11 bases. Per germline, CDR1 MGHRA and CDR2 YSYEKL. With V trimmed by 1 base and J by 5 bases, 11 bases remained unmatched. This CDR3 contains 18 residues.

The gene calls are TRBV5-3 and TRBJ1-2; D gene uncertain. TRBV5-3 is reported as an ORF; its role is uncertain. V gave up 8 bases and J gave up 8 bases, with 16 bases separating them. CDR3 length: 12 residues. CDR3 sequence (DNA): TGTGCCAGGAAGCGAAGAGGGAGGGGCTACACCTTC. It codes for CARKRRGRGYTF.

The chain recombines TRBV25-1 with TRBJ2-2; D is perhaps TRBD2 (5 bases). Trimming shortened V by 3 bases and J by 5 bases, and 16 bases separated the two germline ends. The CDR3 is made up of 16 amino acids. Germline values: CDR1 MGHDK, CDR2 SYGVNS. CDR3 in DNA: TGTGCCAGCAGTGAGAGAGGTGGGAGCCTGACCGGGGAGCTGTTTTTT. Amino acid sequence: CASSERGGSLTGELFF.

This chain uses TRBV6-6 with TRBJ1-4; 7 nucleotides line up with TRBD1. The CDR3 consists of 15 residues. The germline gives CDR1 MNHNY, CDR2 SVGAGI (reference sequence). V shed 0 bases and J 8 bases; nucleotides not matched to a gene: 6. CDR3 in DNA: TGTGCCAGCAGTTACTCGCAGGGGGTCAGGGAAAAACTGTTTTTT. It encodes CASSYSQGVREKLFF.

J is TRBJ2-2 and V is TRBV5-1; tentative D call: TRBD1 (5 bases). This CDR3 has 17 amino acids. Germline V CDR1 and CDR2: SGHRS, YFSETQ. Trimming removed 0 bases from V and 0 bases from J, with 12 bases in between. The CDR3 bases are TGCGCCAGCAGCTTGGTACTTAGGGGCTCGAACACCGGGGAGCTGTTTTTT. Encoded protein: CASSLVLRGSNTGELFF. Together with reference TRBV5-1 and TRBJ2-2, the CDR3 gives the full variable domain: KAGVTQTPRYLIKTRGQQVTLSCSPISGHRSVSWYQQTPGQGLQFLFEYFSETQRNKGNFPGRFSGRQFSNSRSEMNVSTLELGDSALYLCASSLVLRGSNTGELFFGEGSRLTVL.

A note on this clone: The junction does not match germline at one end; this may be a read error. CDR3 sequence: CANSPGTGRSEAFF. The CDR3 DNA is TGTGCCAACTCACCCGGGACAGGGAGATCTGAAGCTTTCTTT. V gene TRBV18 combines with J gene TRBJ1-1; 9 bases match TRBD1. CDR3 size: 14 residues. Germline CDR1 is KGHSH and CDR2 is LQKENI.

The chain is built from TRBV5-1 and TRBJ1-1; D is unclear. In germline, CDR1 is SGHRS, CDR2 YFSETQ. The CDR3 is 12 residues long. The V end lost 3 bases, the J end lost 7 bases, and 10 bases lay between the germline ends. CDR3 protein: CASSYSENEAFF. Written as DNA, the CDR3 is TGCGCCAGCAGCTACTCCGAAAATGAAGCTTTCTTT.

This clone was seen a single time. The rearrangement joins TRBV2 to TRBJ2-5, with a weak D call TRBD2 (5 bases). Trimming cost V 4 bases and J 2 bases, with 8 bases left between them. The germline gives CDR1 SNHLY, CDR2 FYNNEI. The CDR3 contains 13 residues. For the CDR3, the DNA is TGTGCCAGCAGTGCGGGGAAGCAAGAGACCCAGTACTTC. Its protein is CASSAGKQETQYF.

The gene calls are TRBV18 and TRBJ2-5, with 7 nucleotides matching TRBD1. Germline trimming cut 3 bases from V and 2 bases from J; bases unmatched to any gene: 3. The CDR3 consists of 14 residues. Germline loops: CDR1 KGHSH, CDR2 LQKENI. As DNA, the CDR3 is TGTGCCAGCTCACCTTGGGGACAGCAAGAGACCCAGTACTTC. This gives the protein CASSPWGQQETQYF.

The chain couples TRBV13 to TRBJ2-4; D may be TRBD2 (5 bases). The V end was cut by 1 base, the J end by 0 bases, with 19 bases between. CDR1 is PRHDT and CDR2 is FYEKMQ in the germline V gene (reference sequence). The CDR3 is 19 residues long. CDR3 protein: CASSLDPIGRVTAKNIQYF. For the CDR3, the DNA is TGTGCCAGCAGCTTAGATCCAATCGGGCGGGTGACAGCCAAAAACATTCAGTACTTC.

Only one count was recorded for this clone. The chain joins TRBV5-8 to TRBJ2-1; 11 nucleotides match TRBD2. The V segment lost 0 bases and the J segment 9 bases; nucleotides outside the gene matches: 5. Germline V gene data show CDR1 as SGHTS and CDR2 as YDEGEE. The CDR3 is made up of 15 amino acids. CDR3 region: CASSLGLAGGGEQFF. In nucleotides, the CDR3 is TGTGCCAGCAGCTTGGGTCTAGCGGGAGGAGGTGAGCAGTTCTTC.

This chain links TRBV12-3 or TRBV12-4 with TRBJ2-7; D uncertain. Trimming took 5 bases from V and 2 from J, leaving 7 bases between them. This CDR3 spans 12 amino acids. CDR3 nucleotides: TGTGCCAGCAGTCCGTTCCCCTACGAGCAGTACTTC. It codes for CASSPFPYEQYF.

This clone has more than one count but fewer than ten. V gene TRBV6-6 combines with J gene TRBJ2-5; 15 bases line up with TRBD2. The CDR3 length is 21 residues. Germline V gene lookup returns CDR1 MNHNY and CDR2 SVGAGI (reference sequence). V shed 6 bases, J shed 5 bases, and the junction held 22 bases outside the gene matches. The CDR3 reads CASSVTERPGLAGGGEETQYF. CDR3 bases: TGTGCCAGCAGCGTCACGGAGAGACCGGGACTAGCGGGAGGAGGGGAGGAGACCCAGTACTTC.

The J gene is TRBJ2-3, the V gene TRBV3-1 (or the pseudogene TRBV3-2); TRBD2 matches 11 bases. V gave up 1 base and J gave up 3 bases; unmatched junction bases: 3. The CDR3 is 16 amino acids. The germline V gene has CDR1 LGHDT and CDR2 YNNKEL (reference sequence). The CDR3 sequence is CASSQALAGGTDTQYF. The CDR3 DNA is TGTGCCAGCAGCCAAGCGTTAGCGGGGGGGACAGATACGCAGTATTTT.